Below, 27 T cell receptor beta chains from the same sample are listed, as sequenced in a study of control samples from healthy donors and cancer patients. Assay used: immunoSEQ multiplex PCR; TCRdb lists only in-frame clones, some missing. The sample lists about 59,000 clones, about 92% occurring once. The sequenced sample consisted of PBMCs. The origin of the receptors is a man in his forties or fifties with colorectal cancer.

The rearrangement joins TRBV7-2 to TRBJ2-5; 9 bases are a match to TRBD1. Germline CDR1 SGHTA, CDR2 FQGNSA. Unmatched junction bases numbered 12, after V lost 2 bases and J lost 5 bases. The CDR3 extends over 17 amino acids. The CDR3 nucleotides are TGTGCCAGCAGCTTAACGACCCTAACAGGGGGCAGGGAGACCCAGTACTTC. Residues: CASSLTTLTGGRETQYF.

The V gene is TRBV19, the J gene TRBJ2-1; 14 nucleotides align to TRBD2. Germline V gives CDR1 LNHDA, CDR2 SQIVND (reference sequence). Trimming at V came to 6 bases and at J to 7 bases, leaving 14 bases not matched to a gene. The CDR3 is 18 residues long. CDR3 protein: CASRGLAGGTVSRNEQFF. For the CDR3, the DNA is TGTGCCAGTAGAGGACTAGCGGGGGGTACCGTATCTCGGAATGAGCAGTTCTTC.

The chain couples TRBV9 to TRBJ2-5, with 8 nucleotides matching TRBD1. The CDR3 consists of 14 residues. Germline CDR1 is SGDLS and CDR2 is YYNGEE. Trimming took 4 bases from V and 4 from J; bases not matched to a gene: 6. The CDR3 is CASSLGQARETQYF. DNA for the CDR3: TGTGCCAGCAGCTTGGGACAGGCCAGAGAGACCCAGTACTTC.

The rearrangement uses TRBV7-2 and TRBJ2-3; 9 nucleotides match TRBD2. After removal of 5 bases from V and 4 bases from J, the junction contained 10 bases not matched to a gene. The CDR3 totals 16 residues. CDR1 is SGHTA and CDR2 is FQGNSA in the germline V gene. In DNA form, the CDR3 reads TGTGCCAGCAGCCGGGGGCGCGGGGGGGCAGCAGATACGCAGTATTTT. This translates into CASSRGRGGAADTQYF. Variable domain in full (rest from reference TRBV7-2 and TRBJ2-3): GAGVSQSPSNKVTEKGKDVELRCDPISGHTALYWYRQSLGQGLEFLIYFQGNSAPDKSGLPSDRFSAERTGGSVSTLTIQRTQQEDSAVYLCASSRGRGGAADTQYFGPGTRLTVL.

V and J are TRBV5-1 and TRBJ2-7; maybe TRBD1 (5 bases). The CDR3 loop spans 15 amino acids. Looked up from germline, CDR1 is SGHRS and CDR2 is YFSETQ. The V end was cut by 4 bases, the J end by 0 bases, with 14 bases between. CDR3 DNA: TGCGCCAGCAGCCCGACAGACATTTTCTCCTACGAGCAGTACTTC. Translated, it gives CASSPTDIFSYEQYF.

The chain links TRBV5-1 to TRBJ2-5; D ambiguous. The CDR3 sequence is 12 residues long. CDR1 and CDR2 from the germline V gene are SGHRS and YFSETQ. The ends were cut back, 4 bases at V and 5 bases at J, with 9 bases in the middle. The CDR3 DNA is TGCGCCAGCAGCCCCAGTGGGGAGACCCAGTACTTC. As protein: CASSPSGETQYF.

J is TRBJ1-5 and V is TRBV19, with no clear D. Trimming shortened V by 5 bases and J by 1 base, and 9 bases separated the two germline ends. Germline V gene data show CDR1 as LNHDA and CDR2 as SQIVND (reference sequence). The CDR3 extends over 14 amino acids. This CDR3 reads CASSLGLSNQPQHF. In nucleotides, the CDR3 is TGTGCCAGTAGTCTAGGACTCAGCAATCAGCCCCAGCATTTT.

The CDR3 loop reads CASSFVAGGSSTDTQYF. The CDR3 DNA reads TGCGCCAGCAGCTTCGTAGCAGGGGGAAGTAGCACAGATACGCAGTATTTT. The rearrangement joins TRBV5-1 to TRBJ2-3; TRBD1 matches at 7 bases. V dropped 2 bases and J dropped 0; count of bases not matched to a gene: 9. This CDR3 is built from 17 residues. The germline V gene encodes CDR1 SGHRS and CDR2 YFSETQ.

The CDR3 sequence: CASSDLSIYGYTF. CDR3 DNA sequence: TGTGCCAGCAGCGATCTATCAATTTATGGCTACACCTTC. The chain carries TRBV5-4 and TRBJ1-2; D is undetermined. The CDR3 has 13 amino acids. V shed 4 bases and J shed 5 bases, with 12 bases lying between them. Germline assignment: CDR1 SGHNT and CDR2 YYREEE (reference sequence).

The V and J genes are TRBV11-2 and TRBJ2-1, with 11 bases fitting TRBD2. The CDR3 has 15 residues. Trimming removed 5 bases from V and 6 bases from J; junction bases left unmatched: 6. CDR1 is SGHAT and CDR2 is FQNNGV in the germline V gene. CDR3 nucleotides: TGTGCCAGCAGCAACCGACTAGCGGGGCGCAATGAGCAGTTCTTC. Protein product: CASSNRLAGRNEQFF.

The rearrangement links TRBV19 to TRBJ2-1; the match to TRBD2 covers 9 bases. The junction had 3 bases not matched to a gene; V was cut back by 1 base and J by 5 bases. CDR1 LNHDA and CDR2 SQIVND come from the germline V gene (reference sequence). This CDR3 has 15 amino acids. The CDR3 region is CASSIVAGVNNEQFF. DNA for the CDR3: TGTGCCAGTAGTATAGTAGCGGGGGTGAACAATGAGCAGTTCTTC.

This clone was seen just once. The gene calls are TRBV5-1 and TRBJ2-5; D unclear. From germline, CDR1 is SGHRS and CDR2 YFSETQ. Between the trimmed V and J ends, which lost 1 base and 5 bases, there was a span of 6 bases. This CDR3 has 12 residues. The CDR3 loop is CASSLKAETQYF. CDR3 coding DNA: TGCGCCAGCAGCTTGAAGGCCGAGACCCAGTACTTC.

The genes are TRBV7-2 and TRBJ1-2, with D tentatively TRBD1 (6 bases). This CDR3 is built from 14 residues. Germline CDR1 is SGHTA and CDR2 is FQGNSA. V lost 5 bases and J 4 bases, leaving 14 bases between the germline ends. The CDR3: CASSPAGQVYGYTF. CDR3 DNA sequence: TGTGCCAGCAGCCCTGCGGGACAAGTCTATGGCTACACCTTC.

This clone was detected only once. CDR3 nucleotides: TGTGCCAGTAGTCCCGGGGGCCCGGCTAACTATGGCTACACCTTC. Encoded protein: CASSPGGPANYGYTF. This chain uses TRBV19 with TRBJ1-2; a possible D gene is TRBD1 (6 bases). Germline V gene sequence: CDR1 LNHDA, CDR2 SQIVND (reference sequence). The CDR3 runs 15 residues. V shed 5 bases and J shed 0 bases, with 13 bases lying between them.

This rearrangement joins TRBV15 to TRBJ1-4; D not certain. This CDR3 comprises 16 residues. The germline CDR1 and CDR2 sequences are LNHNV and YYDKDF (reference sequence). V was cut by 1 base and J by 6 bases, with 15 bases left in between. CDR3 amino acids: CATSRGGKGQYEKLFF. The DNA of the CDR3 is TGTGCCACCAGCAGAGGAGGAAAGGGTCAATATGAAAAACTGTTTTTT.

The chain links TRBV29-1 to TRBJ2-3, with D uncertain. The V gene's germline CDR1 is SQVTM and CDR2 ANQGSEA. The CDR3 extends over 13 amino acids. The germline V and J ends were trimmed by 0 bases and 4 bases, with 8 bases remaining between them. The chain's CDR3 is CSVEETPPDTQYF. CDR3 in DNA: TGCAGCGTTGAAGAAACACCGCCAGATACGCAGTATTTT.

J is TRBJ1-1 and V is TRBV7-2; maybe TRBD1 (6 bases). V was cut by 6 bases and J by 4 bases, with 12 bases left in between. This CDR3 is built from 13 residues. Germline assignment: CDR1 SGHTA and CDR2 FQGNSA. The CDR3 loop is CASSLTGATEAFF. Written as DNA, the CDR3 is TGTGCCAGCAGTCTCACGGGGGCCACTGAAGCTTTCTTT.

Only one count was recorded for this clone. The V call is TRBV9, the J call TRBJ2-2; tentatively, D is TRBD1 or TRBD2 (6 bases each). The CDR3 is 16 residues long. CDR1 and CDR2 from the germline V gene are SGDLS and YYNGEE. Trimming removed 0 bases at V and 4 bases at J, with 13 bases between. The chain's CDR3 is CASSVGGALGTGELFF. The CDR3 DNA reads as TGTGCCAGCAGCGTAGGGGGGGCGCTTGGCACCGGGGAGCTGTTTTTT.

The chain carries TRBV19 and TRBJ1-2, with 7 positions matching TRBD1. This CDR3 has 12 amino acids. The germline V gene has CDR1 LNHDA and CDR2 SQIVND (reference sequence). The V gene end was trimmed by 5 bases and the J gene end by 7 bases; junction bases not matched to a gene: 4. Written as DNA, the CDR3 is TGTGCCAGTAGTCCCGGGACAGCTGGCTACACCTTC. Residues: CASSPGTAGYTF.

The rearrangement joins TRBV6-5 to TRBJ1-1; 9 bases agree with TRBD1. J gave up 5 bases and V 6 bases, and 7 bases lay outside the gene matches. This CDR3 region has 14 residues. CDR1 is MNHEY and CDR2 is SVGAGI in the germline V gene. CDR3 loop: CASRSWTGDTEAFF. The DNA for the CDR3 is TGTGCCAGCAGATCTTGGACAGGGGATACTGAAGCTTTCTTT.

The chain links TRBV4-2 to TRBJ1-5, with D possibly matching TRBD1 (6 bases). The CDR3 covers 16 residues. V dropped 4 bases and J dropped 1 base, with 14 bases sitting between them. Germline V lookup: CDR1 LGHNA, CDR2 YNFKEQ. Here the CDR3 DNA reads TGTGCCAGCAGCCGTGCCGGGACAAACAGCAATCAGCCCCAGCATTTT. Translating it yields CASSRAGTNSNQPQHF.

The chain is built from TRBV3-1 (or the pseudogene TRBV3-2) and TRBJ1-6, with D hard to call. V dropped 1 base and J dropped 0 bases, with 4 bases sitting between them. Germline V CDR1 and CDR2: LGHDT, YNNKEL (reference sequence). The length of the CDR3 is 15 residues. CDR3: CASSQGRSYNSPLHF. DNA of the CDR3: TGTGCCAGCAGCCAAGGTCGCTCCTATAATTCACCCCTCCACTTT.

This clone was seen a single time. The J gene is TRBJ1-1, the V gene TRBV7-9, with TRBD1 matching over 7 bases. CDR1 and CDR2 (germline): SEHNR, FQNEAQ (reference sequence). The CDR3 spans 17 residues. Losses at the gene ends were 3 bases for V and 0 bases for J; bases not matched to a gene: 10. CDR3 region: CASSLGMGTVMNTEAFF. DNA of the CDR3: TGTGCCAGCAGCTTGGGGATGGGGACAGTCATGAACACTGAAGCTTTCTTT.

This chain connects TRBV29-1 to TRBJ2-6; D is unresolved. From germline, CDR1 is SQVTM and CDR2 ANQGSEA. This CDR3 is built from 14 residues. The ends were cut back, 6 bases at V and 2 bases at J, with 11 bases in the middle. CDR3 coding DNA: TGCAGCGTGACCGATGGGGCTGGGGCCAACGTCCTGACTTTC. It encodes CSVTDGAGANVLTF.

V and J are TRBV9 and TRBJ2-7, with 10 positions matching TRBD1. This CDR3 is built from 17 residues. V shed 1 base and J 0 bases; nucleotides not matched to a gene: 7. Germline CDR1 SGDLS, CDR2 YYNGEE. CDR3 sequence reads: CASSVRPGQGSSYEQYF. Written as DNA, the CDR3 is TGTGCCAGCAGCGTAAGACCGGGACAGGGGAGCTCCTACGAGCAGTACTTC.

The rearrangement links TRBV27 to TRBJ2-6, with D perhaps being TRBD1 or TRBD2 (5 bases each). The CDR3 has 16 amino acids. Deletions cut 10 bases from V and 0 bases from J, with 16 bases between. The germline V gene encodes CDR1 MNHEY and CDR2 SMNVEV (reference sequence). The DNA for the CDR3 is TGTGCCATCAAGGGGAGAGAGCGCTCTGGGGCCAACGTCCTGACTTTC. Translation: CAIKGRERSGANVLTF.

The genes are TRBV7-2 and TRBJ1-5; 8 nucleotides align to TRBD1. The CDR3 is 15 residues long. From germline, CDR1 is SGHTA and CDR2 FQGNSA. J lost 6 bases, V lost 5 bases, and 9 bases had no gene match. CDR3 residues: CASSPIQGDIQPQHF. CDR3 in DNA: TGTGCCAGCAGCCCGATACAGGGGGATATTCAGCCCCAGCATTTT.